These 27 T cell receptor beta chains share one sample of origin, sequenced in a study of control samples from healthy donors and cancer patients. Only in-frame clones appear in the TCRdb table, and some are missing; sequencing was by immunoSEQ multiplex PCR. The repertoire holds over 110,000 clones, around nine tenths seen once, with around 11% in the top ten. Sequencing was done on a sample of blood. The receptors shown here come from a young man in good health.

The chain has TRBV28 and TRBJ1-1; D gene ambiguous. CDR1 and CDR2 from the germline V gene are MDHEN and SYDVKM. The CDR3 has 15 amino acids. Trimming pared 2 bases from V and 4 bases from J, leaving 14 bases between. The CDR3 here is CASSLRPSGATEAFF. CDR3 coding DNA: TGTGCCAGCAGTTTACGCCCGTCGGGTGCCACTGAAGCTTTCTTT.

The rearrangement links TRBV19 to TRBJ2-2; perhaps TRBD2 as D (6 bases). Deletions cut 8 bases from V and 5 bases from J, with 15 bases between. The CDR3 loop spans 14 amino acids. CDR1 LNHDA and CDR2 SQIVND come from the germline V gene (reference sequence). The CDR3 bases are TGTGCCAGTCGGGGGACCGGAGGTACCGGGGAGCTGTTTTTT. Translation gives CASRGTGGTGELFF.

The V gene is TRBV6-2 or TRBV6-3, the J gene TRBJ2-3; tentatively, D is TRBD2 (6 bases). Germline V gene sequence: CDR1 MNHEY, CDR2 SVGEGT. The CDR3 totals 14 residues. V lost 2 bases, J lost 0 bases, and 6 bases lay in between. The chain's CDR3 is CASSYSGSTDTQYF. The DNA for the CDR3 is TGTGCCAGCAGTTACAGCGGGAGCACAGATACGCAGTATTTT.

The chain combines TRBV28 with TRBJ2-7, with 8 bases lining up with TRBD2. V lost 7 bases, J lost 0 bases, and 5 bases stayed unmatched. CDR3 size: 14 residues. Germline assignment: CDR1 MDHEN and CDR2 SYDVKM. The CDR3 loop is CASIPRGGSYEQYF. The DNA for the CDR3 is TGTGCCAGCATCCCCCGGGGGGGCTCCTACGAGCAGTACTTC.

The table lists this clone with a count of one. This chain connects TRBV11-3 to TRBJ1-6; 8 bases are a match to TRBD1. The V segment lost 4 bases and the J segment 7 bases; nucleotides outside the gene matches: 3. Germline CDR1 is SGHNT and CDR2 is YENEEA. The CDR3 spans 14 residues. The CDR3 coding sequence is TGTGCCAGCAGCTACGGACAGGGAAATTCACCCCTCCACTTT. Protein sequence: CASSYGQGNSPLHF.

This clone was counted once. DNA of the CDR3: TGTGCCAGCAGGCGGGAGTCCTACGAGCAGTACTTC. Its protein is CASRRESYEQYF. The chain carries TRBV25-1 and TRBJ2-7; 7 bases agree with TRBD2. Germline loops: CDR1 MGHDK, CDR2 SYGVNS. Trimming at V came to 6 bases and at J to 1 base, leaving 0 bases not matched to a gene. This CDR3 is 12 amino acids long.

This clone was seen a single time. CDR3 in DNA: TGTGCCAGCAGAATCGTCGGGACAGACTACAATGAGCAGTTCTTC. It is translated as CASRIVGTDYNEQFF. The J gene is TRBJ2-1, the V gene TRBV7-8; 7 positions agree with TRBD1. The length of the CDR3 is 15 residues. Germline trimming cut 6 bases from V and 3 bases from J; bases unmatched to any gene: 8. Per the germline V gene, CDR1 is SGHVS and CDR2 is FQNEAQ. Variable domain in full (rest from reference TRBV7-8 and TRBJ2-1): GAGVSQSPRYKVAKRGQDVALRCDPISGHVSLFWYQQALGQGPEFLTYFQNEAQLDKSGLPSDRFFAERPEGSVSTLKIQRTQQEDSAVYLCASRIVGTDYNEQFFGPGTRLTVL.

The V gene is TRBV3-1 (or the pseudogene TRBV3-2), the J gene TRBJ1-1, with no clear D. Trimming cost V 5 bases and J 1 base, with 14 bases left between them. CDR1 and CDR2 (germline): LGHDT, YNNKEL (reference sequence). This CDR3 contains 15 residues. CDR3 sequence reads: CASSISRLGNTEAFF. The CDR3 coding sequence is TGTGCCAGCAGCATTAGCAGGCTCGGGAACACTGAAGCTTTCTTT.

The chain links TRBV9 to TRBJ2-7; 14 bases map to TRBD2. Germline V gene lookup returns CDR1 SGDLS and CDR2 YYNGEE. V was clipped by 3 bases and J by 5 bases; unmatched bases: 4. This CDR3 is built from 15 residues. CDR3 DNA sequence: TGTGCCAGCAGCGCGGGACTAGCGGGAGCCCACGAGCAGTACTTC. Translation gives CASSAGLAGAHEQYF.

The rearrangement joins TRBV11-3 to TRBJ2-7; 8 bases agree with TRBD2. The CDR3 covers 15 residues. Germline values: CDR1 SGHNT, CDR2 YENEEA. With 5 bases clipped from V and 5 bases from J, the junction kept 11 bases outside the gene matches. The CDR3 loop is CASSPTGTRYHEQYF. CDR3 DNA: TGTGCCAGCAGCCCAACCGGGACTAGATATCACGAGCAGTACTTC.

CDR3 sequence reads: CASSAVFWTDPWGYTF. The CDR3 bases are TGTGCCAGTAGTGCGGTTTTCTGGACGGACCCTTGGGGCTACACCTTC. The chain is built from TRBV19 and TRBJ1-2; no clear D. V dropped 5 bases and J dropped 8 bases, with 24 bases sitting between them. The CDR3 is 16 amino acids. The germline V gene has CDR1 LNHDA and CDR2 SQIVND (reference sequence).

V usage is TRBV5-8 and J usage is TRBJ2-5; 9 nucleotides line up with TRBD2. Germline CDR1 reads SGHTS; CDR2 reads YDEGEE. CDR3 length: 14 amino acids. With V trimmed by 4 bases and J by 6 bases, 7 bases remained unmatched. CDR3 nucleotides: TGTGCCAGCAGCAGTAGCGGGAGAGGGCAGACCCAGTACTTC. Protein sequence: CASSSSGRGQTQYF.

The DNA of the CDR3 is TGTGCCAGCAGCCAAGTGGGGCAGGGGGCCCACAATGAGCAGTTCTTC. The encoded protein is CASSQVGQGAHNEQFF. This chain connects TRBV14 to TRBJ2-1, with 8 bases that match TRBD1. V dropped 1 base and J dropped 5; count of bases not matched to a gene: 7. The CDR3 totals 16 residues. Per germline, CDR1 SGHDN and CDR2 FVKESK.

The chain joins TRBV5-1 to TRBJ2-5; D possibly corresponds to TRBD2 (5 bases). CDR1 is SGHRS and CDR2 is YFSETQ in the germline V gene. V lost 4 bases and J lost 2, with 9 bases in between. This CDR3 is built from 13 residues. The CDR3 DNA reads as TGCGCCAGCAGCAAGGACTCTCAAGAGACCCAGTACTTC. Protein sequence: CASSKDSQETQYF.

This chain links TRBV3-1 (or the pseudogene TRBV3-2) with TRBJ2-2; D perhaps matches TRBD2 (6 bases). V lost 5 bases, J lost 0 bases, and 10 bases lay in between. The CDR3 sequence is 15 residues long. CDR1 and CDR2 from the germline V gene are LGHDT and YNNKEL (reference sequence). The CDR3 DNA reads as TGTGCCAGCAGCTCGGGACTGACGAACACCGGGGAGCTGTTTTTT. Translating gives CASSSGLTNTGELFF.

This rearrangement joins TRBV7-6 to TRBJ2-1, with 16 bases that match TRBD2. V was clipped by 5 bases and J by 6 bases; unmatched bases: 16. The CDR3 is 20 amino acids. The germline V gene has CDR1 SGHVS and CDR2 FNYEAQ. Here the CDR3 DNA reads TGTGCCAGCAGCCGTGACCCCCGTCCGGGACTAGCGGGAGGGGGCAATGAGCAGTTCTTC. As protein: CASSRDPRPGLAGGGNEQFF.

This chain uses TRBV3-1 (or the pseudogene TRBV3-2) with TRBJ2-5; D is ambiguous. With 1 base removed from V and 5 bases from J, the gap between germline ends came to 5 bases. The germline V gene has CDR1 LGHDT and CDR2 YNNKEL (reference sequence). This CDR3 contains 12 residues. This chain's CDR3 is CASSQVRETQYF. For the CDR3, the DNA is TGTGCCAGCAGCCAAGTCCGGGAGACCCAGTACTTC.

This clone was observed a handful of times. The chain couples TRBV27 to TRBJ2-5; 7 nucleotides align to TRBD2. V was clipped by 2 bases and J by 5 bases; unmatched bases: 11. This CDR3 is built from 16 residues. CDR1 is MNHEY, CDR2 SMNVEV, per germline (reference sequence). CDR3: CASSLRPGGFGETQYF. The CDR3 DNA is TGTGCCAGCAGTTTACGGCCGGGAGGATTCGGGGAGACCCAGTACTTC.

The chain couples TRBV5-4 to TRBJ2-2; D is undetermined. V gave up 1 base and J gave up 4 bases, with 11 bases separating them. CDR3 length equals 15 residues. CDR1 is SGHNT and CDR2 is YYREEE in the germline V gene (reference sequence). As DNA, the CDR3 is TGTGCCAGCAGCTTGATTGGGCCAGGCACCGGGGAGCTGTTTTTT. It specifies CASSLIGPGTGELFF.

The gene calls are TRBV9 and TRBJ2-3, with a tentative D call TRBD2 (6 bases). This CDR3 is built from 17 residues. CDR1 is SGDLS, CDR2 YYNGEE, per germline. The V end was cut by 0 bases, the J end by 1 base, with 15 bases between. The CDR3 nucleotides are TGTGCCAGCAGCGTAGGAGGGGAGCGGGCGCGCACAGATACGCAGTATTTT. It codes for CASSVGGERARTDTQYF.

CDR3 DNA: TGTGCCAGCAGTTCCGGGACAGGGCAATCGAATGAGCAGTTCTTC. Encoded protein: CASSSGTGQSNEQFF. The chain carries TRBV28 and TRBJ2-1; 9 nucleotides align to TRBD1. The CDR3 loop spans 15 amino acids. The V gene's germline CDR1 is MDHEN and CDR2 SYDVKM. The V gene end was trimmed by 4 bases and the J gene end by 7 bases; junction bases not matched to a gene: 8.

Here the CDR3 DNA reads TGTGCCAGCAGTATCGTAACAGGGATCCGGTATAATAGCGGGATTCAGGATGAGCAGTTCTTC. Translating gives CASSIVTGIRYNSGIQDEQFF. The chain links TRBV28 to TRBJ2-1, with 8 positions matching TRBD2. The CDR3 has 21 amino acids. Germline trimming cut 5 bases from V and 8 bases from J; bases unmatched to any gene: 29. CDR1 MDHEN and CDR2 SYDVKM come from the germline V gene.

The V and J genes are TRBV7-8 and TRBJ2-1; no reliable D call. Germline V gene sequence: CDR1 SGHVS, CDR2 FQNEAQ. V was pared by 3 bases and J by 4 bases, with 10 bases between. CDR3 size: 14 residues. CDR3 loop: CASSFAGPYNEQFF. CDR3 bases: TGTGCCAGCAGCTTCGCCGGGCCTTACAATGAGCAGTTCTTC.

The chain uses TRBV25-1 and TRBJ1-4, with TRBD1 matching over 9 bases. Losses at the gene ends were 4 bases for V and 7 bases for J; bases not matched to a gene: 4. This CDR3 has 14 amino acids. Looked up from germline, CDR1 is MGHDK and CDR2 is SYGVNS. As DNA, the CDR3 is TGTGCCAGCAGTGGAAGGGACAGGGCTGAAAAACTGTTTTTT. Translated, it gives CASSGRDRAEKLFF.

This rearrangement joins TRBV6-2 or TRBV6-3 to TRBJ2-7, with no clear D. V was pared by 6 bases and J by 3 bases, with 12 bases between. Germline V gene sequence: CDR1 MNHEY, CDR2 SVGEGT. The CDR3 covers 13 residues. The CDR3 nucleotides read TGTGCCAGCAGCCTAGGGCTACGCTACGAGCAGTACTTC. Its translation is CASSLGLRYEQYF.

The chain uses TRBV19 and TRBJ1-4, with D possibly matching TRBD1 (5 bases). Per germline, CDR1 LNHDA and CDR2 SQIVND (reference sequence). The V and J ends lost 3 bases and 5 bases respectively, with 7 bases between them. The CDR3 is made up of 13 amino acids. CDR3 DNA sequence: TGTGCCAGTAGTATTAACAGGAATGAAAAACTGTTTTTT. Translating it yields CASSINRNEKLFF.

The genes are TRBV6-4 and TRBJ2-3, with no clear D. There are 14 residues in the CDR3. V was cut by 3 bases and J by 2 bases, with 9 bases left in between. In germline, CDR1 is MRHNA, CDR2 SNTAGT. The CDR3 DNA follows: TGTGCCAGCAGTGAAGGACGATCCACAGATACGCAGTATTTT. Protein sequence: CASSEGRSTDTQYF.